The T cell receptor (beta chain) described here comes from a study of blood T cells in healthy people across ages. About the study: Through template switching, about one barcoded beta molecule was captured per two T cells, as measured in model experiments. Study outcomes and limitations: Unsorted PBMCs blocked a conclusive comparison of naive and antigen-experienced cells.

It was with a sample-barcoded 5' primer and a J-beta primer mix that a second PCR of about 6 to 12 cycles was run. Tagging of each cDNA molecule was performed by a template-switch adaptor with 12 random nucleotides. A single record per CDR3 protein comes from TCRdb applying MiXCR to the 5' RACE reads. Here the sample spans 1.5 million to 2 million distinct CDR3 sequences, roughly 28% being singletons. A remark on this clonotype: What it recognizes is unknown.

This CDR3 contains 13 residues. J lost 6 bases, V lost 7 bases, and 4 bases had no gene match. Those donating, healthy Caucasian individuals from Russia, were aged roughly 6 to 100. Sequences were obtained from blood. The chain employs TRBV12-3 or TRBV12-4 and TRBJ1-1; 11 bases match TRBD1. This sequence originates from a woman aged 25 to 39 in good health. CDR3 nucleotide sequence: TGTGCCAGCACCCCGGGACAGGGGGCTGAAGCTTTCTTT. Its translation: CASTPGQGAEAFF.